Detailed here is one T cell receptor beta chain. The method was immunoSEQ multiplex PCR; TCRdb's version includes in-frame clones alone and lacks a portion of them. This table holds about 1.1 million clones, 60% to 85% found once. This record belongs to a study of shared clonotypes between healthy human individuals. The CDR3 runs 13 residues. Germline loops: CDR1 SQVTM, CDR2 ANQGSEA. Trimming took 4 bases from V and 6 from J, leaving 15 bases between them. The chain employs TRBV29-1 and TRBJ1-1; TRBD1 is a possible D gene (6 bases). The specimen was memory CD4+ T cells from PBMCs. The subset was: CD45RA-negative fraction. This TCR came from a young man in good health. Some clones in this sample may be carry-over from other donors' samples. The CDR3 sequence is CSVGTVAGPEAFF. In DNA form, the CDR3 reads TGCAGCGTTGGGACAGTAGCGGGGCCTGAAGCTTTCTTT. Full variable domain (outside the CDR3, taken from reference TRBV29-1 and TRBJ1-1): SAVISQKPSRDICQRGTSLTIQCQVDSQVTMMFWYRQQPGQSLTLIATANQGSEATYESGFVIDKFPISRPNLTFSTLTVSNMSPEDSSIYLCSVGTVAGPEAFFGQGTRLTVV.